A selection of T cell receptor beta chains follows, all from one sample in a study of cytomegalovirus exposure and HLA in healthy donors. Here immunoSEQ multiplex PCR was the method, and the copy in TCRdb shows in-frame clones only, minus some. The data show more than 110,000 clones, less than 95% seen once. The sample taken for sequencing was PBMCs. The receptors derive from a man younger than 30 in good health and CMV-seropositive. The CDR3 runs from the conserved cysteine through the conserved F or W. A D gene is named only where the DNA matches it firmly. Size is omitted from some rows. Given values are once, few, many or a class for expanded clones.

d_call j_call clone_size v_call cdr3_aa cdr3_nt
TRBD1 TRBJ1-5 - TRBV5-1 CASSLTGGAYQPQHF TGCGCCAGCAGCCTGACAGGGGGCGCGTATCAGCCCCAGCATTTT
- TRBJ2-2 - TRBV2 CASSWTTNTGELFF TGTGCCAGCAGCTGGACAACGAACACCGGGGAGCTGTTTTTT
TRBD2 TRBJ2-1 - TRBV2 CASKGHVPLGLAGYNEQFF TGTGCCAGCAAGGGCCATGTCCCCCTTGGACTAGCGGGCTACAATGAGCAGTTCTTC
TRBD2 TRBJ2-5 - TRBV29-1 CSVHGGVAQETQYF TGCAGCGTCCACGGGGGGGTCGCCCAAGAGACCCAGTACTTC
- TRBJ1-5 - TRBV19 CASSGLSSNQPQHF TGTGCCAGTAGTGGACTCTCCAGCAATCAGCCCCAGCATTTT
TRBD2 TRBJ2-1 - TRBV27 CASRVLAGEGDEQFF TGTGCCAGCAGGGTACTAGCGGGAGAGGGAGATGAGCAGTTCTTC
TRBD2 TRBJ2-1 once TRBV6-5 CASSYSILAGYNEQFF TGTGCCAGCAGTTACTCGATACTAGCGGGGTACAATGAGCAGTTCTTC
TRBD1 TRBJ1-1 - TRBV30 CAWSQEVTGGSNTEAFF TGTGCCTGGAGTCAGGAGGTGACAGGGGGCTCGAACACTGAAGCTTTCTTT
TRBD2 TRBJ2-1 - TRBV6-5 CASSYFGGSPNEQFF TGTGCCAGCAGTTACTTCGGCGGGAGCCCCAATGAGCAGTTCTTC
TRBD1 TRBJ1-2 - TRBV27 CASSGDRGYGYTF TGTGCCAGCAGCGGGGACAGGGGCTATGGCTACACCTTC
- TRBJ1-2 - TRBV7-8 CASSFDRRDGYTF TGTGCCAGCAGCTTTGACAGGCGGGATGGCTACACCTTC
- TRBJ1-5 - TRBV4-1 CASSQAGLGNQPQHF TGCGCCAGCAGCCAGGCAGGGTTGGGCAATCAGCCCCAGCATTTT
- TRBJ1-1 - TRBV11-3 CASSLSGAANTEAFF TGTGCCAGCAGCTTAAGCGGGGCGGCGAACACTGAAGCTTTCTTT
TRBD2 TRBJ2-1 - TRBV6-5 CASTALAGSMFF TGTGCCAGCACCGCCCTAGCGGGGAGTATGTTCTTC
TRBD1 TRBJ2-7 - TRBV18 CASSLGQDYEQYF TGTGCCAGCTCACTGGGACAGGACTACGAGCAGTACTTC
TRBD1 TRBJ1-3 - TRBV29-1 CSVTGTGVGNTIYF TGCAGCGTTACGGGGACAGGGGTTGGAAACACCATATATTTT
- TRBJ2-3 - TRBV2 CASSGGVTDPSTDTQYF TGTGCCAGCAGTGGCGGAGTAACTGACCCTAGCACAGATACGCAGTATTTT
- TRBJ2-3 - TRBV10-1 CASSEGGTQYF TGCGCCAGCAGTGAAGGGGGTACGCAGTATTTT
- TRBJ2-3 - TRBV28 CASSTPTDTQYF TGTGCCAGCAGTACACCCACAGATACGCAGTATTTT
- TRBJ2-4 once TRBV28 CASSSPRGFAKNIQYF TGTGCCAGCAGTTCCCCTAGGGGGTTCGCCAAAAACATTCAGTACTTC